This TCR beta chain appears in the sequencing data of a study of shared clonotypes between healthy human individuals. Comments on this clone: Its specificity is unknown.

CDR1 is MNHEY and CDR2 is SMNVEV in the germline V gene (reference sequence). The CDR3 spans 16 residues. The ends lost 1 base at V and 10 bases at J; junction bases unmatched: 8. The donors were adults (healthy and HIV-negative) with no recent acute infections or vaccinations. For every subset, genomic DNA was evenly distributed across several immunoSEQ plates. Each sorted subset replicate got 200 ng genomic DNA, tens of thousands of genomes. Sequencing used immunoSEQ multiplex PCR; TCRdb keeps in-frame clones, though not all of them. The sample carries 550,000 to 800,000 clones, roughly 91% recorded once. Study-wide findings and caveats: An effect of sequencing depth on clonotype sharing among donors was expected.

This TCR came from a man aged 18 to 29 in good health. Some clones in this sample may be carry-over from other donors' samples. The chain recombines TRBV27 with TRBJ2-1, with 12 nucleotides matching TRBD1. Sequenced: memory CD8+ T cells from PBMCs. The subset here: CD45RO+ cells pooled with CCR7-negative TemRA cells. The CDR3 spells CASSLLLGTGGGEQFF. CDR3 nucleotides: TGTGCCAGCAGTTTATTACTGGGGACAGGGGGCGGAGAGCAGTTCTTC.